The 32 T cell receptor beta chains listed next were all sequenced from one sample in a study of OX40 agonist ivuxolimab in advanced cancers. Preparation of the library involved the immunoSEQ multiplex PCR assay. The clones in this table, taken by TCRdb from immuneACCESS, are in-frame only. Not every clone is retained; where verified, under half of the shortfall comes from an unresolved V gene, and the cause of the rest is unknown. Here the sample has more than 45,000 clones; around 84% occur a single time. The top ten constitute around 11% of the sample. Sequenced here: CD4+ or CD8+ T cells sorted from blood, sampled in a trial of the OX40 agonist ivuxolimab. The receptors here all came from an adult with an advanced solid tumor such as melanoma, head and neck, liver or kidney cancer.

The chain carries TRBV19 and TRBJ2-1; 8 nucleotides agree with TRBD1. Trimming at V came to 9 bases and at J to 0 bases, leaving 7 bases not matched to a gene. Germline-derived CDR1 and CDR2 are LNHDA and SQIVND (reference sequence). The CDR3 loop spans 15 amino acids. The CDR3 here is CASLPQGASYNEQFF. The DNA for the CDR3 is TGTGCCAGCCTTCCCCAGGGGGCCTCCTACAATGAGCAGTTCTTC. Full variable domain (rest looked up from reference TRBV19 and TRBJ2-1): DGGITQSPKYLFRKEGQNVTLSCEQNLNHDAMYWYRQDPGQGLRLIYYSQIVNDFQKGDIAEGYSVSREKKESFPLTVTSAQKNPTAFYLCASLPQGASYNEQFFGPGTRLTVL.

The V gene is TRBV19, the J gene TRBJ1-5; no clear D gene. Trimming removed 3 bases from V and 2 bases from J, with 11 bases in between. Germline loops: CDR1 LNHDA, CDR2 SQIVND (reference sequence). The CDR3 has 15 amino acids. CDR3 DNA: TGTGCCAGTAGTATCCCACATGGGGGCAATCAGCCCCAGCATTTT. Its protein product is CASSIPHGGNQPQHF.

This rearrangement joins TRBV7-9 to TRBJ1-2, with TRBD1 matching 8 bases. CDR3 length equals 17 residues. V lost 2 bases, J lost 5 bases, and 13 bases stayed unmatched. Germline V gene lookup returns CDR1 SEHNR and CDR2 FQNEAQ (reference sequence). The CDR3: CASSLNPTGVYAYGYTF. In nucleotides, the CDR3 is TGTGCCAGCAGCTTAAACCCGACAGGGGTCTACGCGTATGGCTACACCTTC.

The V and J genes are TRBV7-9 and TRBJ2-5; no reliable D call. CDR3 size: 14 residues. V was trimmed by 5 bases and J by 1 base, leaving 11 bases between them. Germline-derived CDR1 and CDR2 are SEHNR and FQNEAQ (reference sequence). The chain's CDR3 is CASSTDLAQETQYF. CDR3 in DNA: TGTGCCAGCAGCACTGACTTAGCCCAAGAGACCCAGTACTTC.

The genes are TRBV7-9 and TRBJ2-1, with D uncertain. CDR1 and CDR2 from the germline V gene are SEHNR and FQNEAQ (reference sequence). The germline V and J ends were trimmed by 5 bases and 5 bases, with 4 bases remaining between them. This CDR3 comprises 11 residues. DNA for the CDR3: TGTGCCAGCAGCCCGGACAATGAGCAGTTCTTC. Translating gives CASSPDNEQFF.

The chain links TRBV11-2 to TRBJ2-3; D is possibly TRBD2 (6 bases). Looked up from germline, CDR1 is SGHAT and CDR2 is FQNNGV. V lost 1 base, J lost 5 bases, and 16 bases lay in between. The CDR3 sequence is 16 residues long. CDR3 loop: CASSLAGTSAKDTQYF. DNA for the CDR3: TGTGCCAGCAGCTTAGCGGGGACTTCCGCCAAAGATACGCAGTATTTT.

The rearrangement uses TRBV5-6 and TRBJ1-4; D is uncertain. Between the trimmed V and J ends, which lost 1 base and 3 bases, there was a span of 7 bases. The CDR3 has 14 amino acids. The germline gives CDR1 SGHDT, CDR2 YYEEEE. Written as DNA, the CDR3 is TGTGCCAGCAGCTTGAGAGTTTCTAATGAAAAACTGTTTTTT. It translates to CASSLRVSNEKLFF.

The chain carries TRBV11-2 and TRBJ1-1; TRBD1 agrees at 8 bases. The ends lost 1 base at V and 4 bases at J; junction bases unmatched: 2. The CDR3 has 14 amino acids. The germline V gene has CDR1 SGHAT and CDR2 FQNNGV. CDR3 nucleotide sequence: TGTGCCAGCAGCTTAGCAGGGGGCGGCACTGAAGCTTTCTTT. Protein product: CASSLAGGGTEAFF. Looking up the rest from reference TRBV11-2 and TRBJ1-1 gives the full variable domain: EAGVAQSPRYKIIEKRQSVAFWCNPISGHATLYWYQQILGQGPKLLIQFQNNGVVDDSQLPKDRFSAERLKGVDSTLKIQPAKLEDSAVYLCASSLAGGGTEAFFGQGTRLTVV.

Only one count was recorded for this clone. The CDR3 DNA follows: TGTGCCATCAGTGAGGGGACAGCCTCCCCACGGACCGGGGAGCTGTTTTTT. It yields the protein CAISEGTASPRTGELFF. This rearrangement joins TRBV10-3 to TRBJ2-2, with 7 bases that match TRBD1. CDR3 length: 17 amino acids. V lost 2 bases to trimming and J lost 5 bases; unmatched junction nucleotides: 11. Germline loops: CDR1 ENHRY, CDR2 SYGVKD.

The genes are TRBV18 and TRBJ2-7, with no clear D. V was clipped by 3 bases and J by 3 bases, with 9 bases between them. Germline CDR1 and CDR2: KGHSH and LQKENI. This CDR3 has 13 residues. CDR3 bases: TGTGCCAGCTCACCGTACAAGAACTACGAGCAGTACTTC. It codes for CASSPYKNYEQYF.

V gene TRBV6-7 combines with J gene TRBJ2-5; tentative D call: TRBD2 (6 bases). TRBV6-7 is an ORF for which the function is uncertain. V was cut by 2 bases and J by 4 bases, with 14 bases left in between. The CDR3 is 15 amino acids. In DNA form, the CDR3 reads TGTGCCAGCAGTTACGCCTTGCGGGGTGGAGAGACCCAGTACTTC. Its protein is CASSYALRGGETQYF.

In its sample, this clone was seen once. This sequence joins TRBV27 and TRBJ2-2; D is unclear. With 6 bases removed from V and 1 base from J, the gap between germline ends came to 3 bases. This CDR3 has 12 amino acids. Germline V lookup: CDR1 MNHEY, CDR2 SMNVEV (reference sequence). The DNA of the CDR3 is TGTGCCAGCAGACAGAACACCGGGGAGCTGTTTTTT. It specifies CASRQNTGELFF.

The rearrangement links TRBV27 to TRBJ2-7, with 7 bases that match TRBD1. Germline loops: CDR1 MNHEY, CDR2 SMNVEV (reference sequence). The CDR3 spans 14 residues. Losses at the gene ends were 2 bases for V and 3 bases for J; bases not matched to a gene: 4. The CDR3 bases are TGTGCCAGCAGTTTAGGCCAGGGGGTCTACGAGCAGTACTTC. Amino acids: CASSLGQGVYEQYF.

The V gene is TRBV13, the J gene TRBJ2-3, with D unresolved. V was shortened by 2 bases and J by 5 bases, with 5 bases between the two germline ends. Germline-derived CDR1 and CDR2 are PRHDT and FYEKMQ (reference sequence). The CDR3 contains 12 residues. In DNA form, the CDR3 reads TGTGCCAGCAGCTTACCAGTAGATACGCAGTATTTT. Its protein is CASSLPVDTQYF. The variable domain in full, with the rest retrieved from reference TRBV13 and TRBJ2-3, is AAGVIQSPRHLIKEKRETATLKCYPIPRHDTVYWYQQGPGQDPQFLISFYEKMQSDKGSIPDRFSAQQFSDYHSELNMSSLELGDSALYFCASSLPVDTQYFGPGTRLTVL.

This rearrangement joins TRBV9 to TRBJ2-3, with 8 bases lining up with TRBD2. Trimming cost V 3 bases and J 7 bases; bases outside gene matches: 7. This CDR3 region has 14 residues. Germline CDR1 SGDLS, CDR2 YYNGEE. The CDR3 sequence is CASSAGGGSHTQYF. CDR3 in DNA: TGTGCCAGCAGCGCCGGGGGGGGCTCGCATACGCAGTATTTT.

V gene TRBV6-6 combines with J gene TRBJ1-1; possible D gene TRBD1, 5 bases. The V end lost 6 bases, the J end lost 0 bases, and 11 bases lay between the germline ends. This CDR3 spans 14 amino acids. CDR1 and CDR2 (germline): MNHNY, SVGAGI (reference sequence). The CDR3 bases are TGTGCCAGCAGAACGGGACTGCTGAACACTGAAGCTTTCTTT. Translating it yields CASRTGLLNTEAFF.

This rearrangement joins TRBV4-2 to TRBJ1-1, with a weak D call TRBD1 (6 bases). Per the germline V gene, CDR1 is LGHNA and CDR2 is YNFKEQ. V dropped 4 bases and J dropped 1 base, with 10 bases sitting between them. This CDR3 region has 14 residues. The CDR3, as DNA: TGTGCCAGCAGCCCGGGACACTCGAACACTGAAGCTTTCTTT. Translating it yields CASSPGHSNTEAFF.

This clone occurred once. This chain links TRBV19 with TRBJ1-1, with TRBD1 identical over 8 bases. The CDR3 spans 17 residues. V was pared by 0 bases and J by 0 bases, with 6 bases of the junction left unmatched. Germline V gene sequence: CDR1 LNHDA, CDR2 SQIVND (reference sequence). The CDR3 spells CASSIDTTGAMNTEAFF. In nucleotides, the CDR3 is TGTGCCAGTAGTATAGACACGACAGGGGCGATGAACACTGAAGCTTTCTTT. The variable domain in full, with the rest retrieved from reference TRBV19 and TRBJ1-1, is DGGITQSPKYLFRKEGQNVTLSCEQNLNHDAMYWYRQDPGQGLRLIYYSQIVNDFQKGDIAEGYSVSREKKESFPLTVTSAQKNPTAFYLCASSIDTTGAMNTEAFFGQGTRLTVV.

The chain joins TRBV9 to TRBJ2-3; D is perhaps TRBD2 (7 bases). The V end lost 1 base, the J end lost 5 bases, and 17 bases lay between the germline ends. The CDR3 contains 16 residues. Germline V CDR1 and CDR2: SGDLS, YYNGEE. The CDR3 reads CASSVLGGGPGDTQYF. DNA of the CDR3: TGTGCCAGCAGCGTACTAGGGGGAGGGCCAGGAGATACGCAGTATTTT.

This clone was detected once. The gene calls are TRBV19 and TRBJ2-6, with a possible D match to TRBD2 (5 bases). Germline assignment: CDR1 LNHDA and CDR2 SQIVND (reference sequence). CDR3 length: 15 residues. V dropped 3 bases and J dropped 0 bases, with 6 bases sitting between them. For the CDR3, the DNA is TGTGCCAGTAGTATCCGGGGCTCTGGGGCCAACGTCCTGACTTTC. Translated: CASSIRGSGANVLTF.

The rearrangement links TRBV7-9 to TRBJ2-3, with D maybe TRBD2 (6 bases). Germline CDR1 SEHNR, CDR2 FQNEAQ (reference sequence). This CDR3 has 14 amino acids. V gave up 3 bases and J gave up 4 bases, with 11 bases separating them. This CDR3 reads CASSLGLGADTQYF. Here the CDR3 DNA reads TGTGCCAGCAGCTTGGGACTGGGGGCAGATACGCAGTATTTT.

The V and J genes are TRBV7-6 and TRBJ1-1; tentative D call: TRBD1 (6 bases). Germline V gives CDR1 SGHVS, CDR2 FNYEAQ. V dropped 5 bases and J dropped 3 bases, with 13 bases sitting between them. CDR3 length equals 14 residues. The CDR3, as DNA: TGTGCCAGCAGCGTGCAGGGGTTAGACACTGAAGCTTTCTTT. Its protein is CASSVQGLDTEAFF. Looking up the rest from reference TRBV7-6 and TRBJ1-1 gives the full variable domain: GAGVSQSPRYKVTKRGQDVALRCDPISGHVSLYWYRQALGQGPEFLTYFNYEAQQDKSGLPNDRFSAERPEGSISTLTIQRTEQRDSAMYRCASSVQGLDTEAFFGQGTRLTVV.

This chain links TRBV27 with TRBJ1-1; D possibly corresponds to TRBD1 (6 bases). Germline lookup yields CDR1 MNHEY and CDR2 SMNVEV (reference sequence). The CDR3 has 15 residues. With 0 bases removed from V and 6 bases from J, the gap between germline ends came to 14 bases. The CDR3 sequence is CASSLSMGGLAEAFF. CDR3 DNA: TGTGCCAGCAGTTTATCGATGGGGGGCCTAGCTGAAGCTTTCTTT.

The V and J genes are TRBV27 and TRBJ2-1; no clear D. The CDR3 is made up of 13 amino acids. The ends were cut back, 2 bases at V and 6 bases at J, with 8 bases in the middle. Germline CDR1 reads MNHEY; CDR2 reads SMNVEV (reference sequence). CDR3 sequence (DNA): TGTGCCAGCAGTTTACAGGAGTTCAATGAGCAGTTCTTC. Translated: CASSLQEFNEQFF.

This sequence joins TRBV5-1 and TRBJ2-3; possibly TRBD2 for D (5 bases). This CDR3 is built from 15 residues. The ends were cut back, 0 bases at V and 1 base at J, with 9 bases in the middle. Germline assignment: CDR1 SGHRS and CDR2 YFSETQ. CDR3 bases: TGCGCCAGCAGCTTGGTGGGTAGCGGCACAGATACGCAGTATTTT. It translates to CASSLVGSGTDTQYF.

The J gene is TRBJ1-2, the V gene TRBV4-2; D unresolved. Trimming removed 0 bases from V and 2 bases from J, with 10 bases in between. Germline CDR1 LGHNA, CDR2 YNFKEQ. The CDR3 sequence is 15 residues long. This CDR3 is CASSQEGKDNYGYTF. The CDR3 coding sequence is TGTGCCAGCAGCCAAGAAGGCAAGGACAACTATGGCTACACCTTC.

The rearrangement uses TRBV29-1 and TRBJ2-1; D uncertain. V dropped 1 base and J dropped 0 bases, with 7 bases sitting between them. Germline CDR1 and CDR2: SQVTM and ANQGSEA. The CDR3 is 14 residues long. The CDR3 protein is CSVEGGSSYNEQFF. CDR3 nucleotide sequence: TGCAGCGTTGAAGGGGGTAGCTCCTACAATGAGCAGTTCTTC.

The rearrangement joins TRBV19 to TRBJ2-1, with D perhaps matching TRBD2 (6 bases). This CDR3 is built from 11 residues. The V and J ends lost 5 bases and 9 bases respectively, with 8 bases between them. Germline V gene lookup returns CDR1 LNHDA and CDR2 SQIVND (reference sequence). The CDR3 DNA reads as TGTGCCAGTAGTCCCGGGGGTGAGCAGTTCTTC. Protein sequence: CASSPGGEQFF.

CDR3 residues: CASSWSGQGGHGANVLTF. The CDR3 nucleotides read TGTGCCAGCAGCTGGTCGGGACAGGGAGGTCATGGGGCCAACGTCCTGACTTTC. V usage is TRBV7-9 and J usage is TRBJ2-6, with 9 bases aligning to TRBD1. Germline V lookup: CDR1 SEHNR, CDR2 FQNEAQ (reference sequence). The length of the CDR3 is 18 residues. V shed 4 bases and J 3 bases; nucleotides not matched to a gene: 10.

The chain couples TRBV7-9 to TRBJ1-2; D is unresolved. The CDR3 extends over 15 amino acids. The germline CDR1 and CDR2 sequences are SEHNR and FQNEAQ (reference sequence). The V end was cut by 4 bases, the J end by 4 bases, with 16 bases between. The CDR3 DNA follows: TGTGCCAGCAGCTCTAAGACCCCCTCGGTCTATGGCTACACCTTC. The encoded protein is CASSSKTPSVYGYTF. The variable domain in full, with the rest retrieved from reference TRBV7-9 and TRBJ1-2, is DTGVSQNPRHKITKRGQNVTFRCDPISEHNRLYWYRQTLGQGPEFLTYFQNEAQLEKSRLLSDRFSAERPKGSFSTLEIQRTEQGDSAMYLCASSSKTPSVYGYTFGSGTRLTVV.

This chain uses TRBV6-6 with TRBJ2-3; D is undetermined. V lost 0 bases, J lost 6 bases, and 7 bases lay in between. The CDR3 contains 13 residues. The germline gives CDR1 MNHNY, CDR2 SVGAGI (reference sequence). DNA of the CDR3: TGTGCCAGCAGTTACTCGATGTCGGATACGCAGTATTTT. Translation: CASSYSMSDTQYF.

V is TRBV6-6 and J is TRBJ1-1; 7 bases are shared with TRBD1. CDR1 and CDR2 from the germline V gene are MNHNY and SVGAGI (reference sequence). V shed 7 bases, J shed 8 bases, and the junction held 13 bases outside the gene matches. This CDR3 is 14 amino acids long. The CDR3 nucleotides read TGTGCCAGCATCCTGCTCGGGACAGCCTCAGAAGCTTTCTTT. As protein: CASILLGTASEAFF.